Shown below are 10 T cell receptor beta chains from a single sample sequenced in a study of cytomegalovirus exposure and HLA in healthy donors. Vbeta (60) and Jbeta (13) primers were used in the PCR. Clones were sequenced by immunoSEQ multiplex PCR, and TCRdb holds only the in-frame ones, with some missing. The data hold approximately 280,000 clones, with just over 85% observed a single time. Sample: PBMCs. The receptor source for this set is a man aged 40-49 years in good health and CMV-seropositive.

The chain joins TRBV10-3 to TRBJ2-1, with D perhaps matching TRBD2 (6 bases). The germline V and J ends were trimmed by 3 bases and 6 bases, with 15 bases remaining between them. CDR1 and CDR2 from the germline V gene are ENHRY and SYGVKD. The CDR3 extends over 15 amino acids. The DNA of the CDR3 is TGTGCCATCAGTGAAGGAACTAGCCTAGCCAATGAGCAGTTCTTC. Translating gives CAISEGTSLANEQFF.

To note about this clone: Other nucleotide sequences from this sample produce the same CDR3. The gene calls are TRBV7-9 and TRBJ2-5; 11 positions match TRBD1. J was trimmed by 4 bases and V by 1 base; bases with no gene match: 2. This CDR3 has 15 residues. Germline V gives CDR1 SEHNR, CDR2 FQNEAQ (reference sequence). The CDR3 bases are TGTGCCAGCAGCTTAGGGACAGGGGGCCGAGAGACCCAGTACTTC. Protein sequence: CASSLGTGGRETQYF.

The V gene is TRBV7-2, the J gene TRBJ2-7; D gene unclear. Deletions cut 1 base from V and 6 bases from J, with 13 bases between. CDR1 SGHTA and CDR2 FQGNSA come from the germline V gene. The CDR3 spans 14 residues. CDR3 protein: CASSLVSPMSEQYF. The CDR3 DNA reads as TGTGCCAGCAGCTTAGTTTCCCCCATGAGCGAGCAGTACTTC.

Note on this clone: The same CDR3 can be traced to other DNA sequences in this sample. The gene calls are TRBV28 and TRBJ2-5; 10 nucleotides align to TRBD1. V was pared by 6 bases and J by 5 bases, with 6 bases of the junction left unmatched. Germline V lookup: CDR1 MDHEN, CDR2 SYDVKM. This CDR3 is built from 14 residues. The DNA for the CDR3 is TGTGCCAGCAGATTGACAGGGGGCGAGGAGACCCAGTACTTC. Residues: CASRLTGGEETQYF.

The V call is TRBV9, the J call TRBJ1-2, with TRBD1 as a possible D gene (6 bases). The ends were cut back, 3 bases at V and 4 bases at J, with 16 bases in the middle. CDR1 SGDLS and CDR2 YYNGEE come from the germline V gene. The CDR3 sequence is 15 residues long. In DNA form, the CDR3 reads TGTGCCAGCAGCGAGGAGGACAGTGGCATCTATGGCTACACCTTC. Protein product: CASSEEDSGIYGYTF.

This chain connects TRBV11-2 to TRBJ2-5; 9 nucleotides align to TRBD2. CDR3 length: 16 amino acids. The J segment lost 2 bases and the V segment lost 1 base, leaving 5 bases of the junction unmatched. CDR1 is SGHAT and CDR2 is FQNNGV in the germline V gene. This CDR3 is CASSLVLAGPQETQYF. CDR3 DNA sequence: TGTGCCAGCAGCTTAGTTCTAGCGGGGCCACAAGAGACCCAGTACTTC.

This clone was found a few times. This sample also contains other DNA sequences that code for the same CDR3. DNA for the CDR3: TGTGCCAGCAGCCCAAACAGAGCTAATGAAAAACTGTTTTTT. It codes for CASSPNRANEKLFF. The V gene is TRBV6-6, the J gene TRBJ1-4; D unclear. Germline lookup yields CDR1 MNHNY and CDR2 SVGAGI (reference sequence). The ends were cut back, 6 bases at V and 3 bases at J, with 11 bases in the middle. This CDR3 comprises 14 residues.

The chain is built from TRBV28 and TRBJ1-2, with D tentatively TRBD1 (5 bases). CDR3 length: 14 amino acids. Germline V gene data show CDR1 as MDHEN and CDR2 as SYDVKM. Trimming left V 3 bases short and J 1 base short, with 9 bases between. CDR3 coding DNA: TGTGCCAGCAGTTTGGACATGAGTAACTATGGCTACACCTTC. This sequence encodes CASSLDMSNYGYTF.

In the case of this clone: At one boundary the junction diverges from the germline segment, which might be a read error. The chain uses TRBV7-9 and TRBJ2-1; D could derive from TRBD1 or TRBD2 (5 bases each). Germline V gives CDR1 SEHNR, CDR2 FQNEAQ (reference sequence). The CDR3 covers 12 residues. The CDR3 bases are TGTTCCAGCAGCTTAGGGGTAGGAGGCCGGCTCTTC. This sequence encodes CSSSLGVGGRLF.

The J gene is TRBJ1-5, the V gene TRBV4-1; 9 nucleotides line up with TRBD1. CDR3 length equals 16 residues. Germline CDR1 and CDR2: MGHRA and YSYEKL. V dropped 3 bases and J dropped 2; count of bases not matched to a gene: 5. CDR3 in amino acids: CASSQTGQGGNQPQHF. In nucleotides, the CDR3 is TGCGCCAGCAGCCAGACGGGACAGGGTGGCAATCAGCCCCAGCATTTT.